This TCR beta chain was sequenced for a study of cytomegalovirus exposure and HLA in healthy donors. This CDR3 is built from 14 residues. V was clipped by 1 base and J by 8 bases, with 15 bases between them. CDR1 is SGHAT and CDR2 is FQNNGV in the germline V gene. Vbeta (60) and Jbeta (13) primers were used in the PCR. Original methodology: There were about 80 million unique TCR beta chains by a later count, and approximately 10 million of them were shared. This table comes from immunoSEQ multiplex PCR, and its TCRdb copy is limited to in-frame clones, with some not included. The V and J calls and the clone size are those of that table, but D and trimming were determined from the DNA. The repertoire includes about 150,000 clones, more than 75% of them detected once, and 9.5% to 15% sits in the top ten. For this clone: Its specificity is unknown.

General study findings and limits: Most TCR beta V segments were productive about 90% or about 30% of the time in an earlier analysis. It was in a later analysis that TCR association rates were seen to vary by HLA locus, highest for DRB1 and lowest for HLA-C.

This TCR derives from a man aged 25-40 years in good health and CMV-seropositive. The rearrangement joins TRBV11-2 to TRBJ2-7; tentative D call: TRBD2 (5 bases). Material: PBMCs. CDR3 region: CASSLASRPDKQYF. As DNA, the CDR3 is TGTGCCAGCAGCTTAGCTAGCAGGCCTGATAAGCAGTACTTC.